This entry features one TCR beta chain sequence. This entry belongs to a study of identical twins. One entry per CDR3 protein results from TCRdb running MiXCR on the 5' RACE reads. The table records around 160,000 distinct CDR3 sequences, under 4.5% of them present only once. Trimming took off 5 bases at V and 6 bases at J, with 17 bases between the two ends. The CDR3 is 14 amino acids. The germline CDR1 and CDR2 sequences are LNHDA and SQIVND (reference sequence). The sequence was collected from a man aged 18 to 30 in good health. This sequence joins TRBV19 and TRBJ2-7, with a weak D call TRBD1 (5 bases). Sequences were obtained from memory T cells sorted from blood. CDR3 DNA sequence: TGTGCCAGTAGTCCCCAAACCCAGGGCTCCGAGCAGTACTTC. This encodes CASSPQTQGSEQYF.